Each of the 23 T cell receptor beta chains below was sequenced from the same sample in a study of blood T cell repertoires in COVID-19. The assay was immunoSEQ multiplex PCR, and TCRdb's table has in-frame clones only and misses some. This table has under 300,000 clones, 79% appearing once. Sample: peripheral blood. Every receptor here comes from a woman aged 40-49 years with active or convalescent COVID-19.

This chain joins TRBV3-1 (or the pseudogene TRBV3-2) and TRBJ1-1; 8 bases fit TRBD1. Germline V gene sequence: CDR1 LGHDT, CDR2 YNNKEL (reference sequence). The CDR3 is made up of 14 amino acids. V was clipped by 3 bases and J by 5 bases; unmatched bases: 5. This chain's CDR3 is CASSHRGLGTEAFF. DNA for the CDR3: TGTGCCAGCAGCCACAGGGGGCTCGGGACTGAAGCTTTCTTT.

V gene TRBV18 combines with J gene TRBJ2-1; D is ambiguous. Trimming left V 4 bases short and J 5 bases short, with 18 bases between. The germline gives CDR1 KGHSH, CDR2 LQKENI. The CDR3 has 16 residues. CDR3 loop: CASSLATVTVDNEQFF. As DNA, the CDR3 is TGTGCCAGCTCACTTGCCACTGTAACGGTGGACAATGAGCAGTTCTTC. Full variable domain (remainder filled in from reference TRBV18 and TRBJ2-1): NAGVMQNPRHLVRRRGQEARLRCSPMKGHSHVYWYRQLPEEGLKFMVYLQKENIIDESGMPKERFSAEFPKEGPSILRIQQVVRGDSAAYFCASSLATVTVDNEQFFGPGTRLTVL.

This chain joins TRBV5-1 and TRBJ2-2, with 9 bases lining up with TRBD2. This CDR3 region has 16 residues. The ends lost 3 bases at V and 3 bases at J; junction bases unmatched: 6. From germline, CDR1 is SGHRS and CDR2 YFSETQ. The chain's CDR3 is CASSSIAGDYTGELFF. CDR3 nucleotide sequence: TGCGCCAGCAGCTCTATAGCGGGGGACTACACCGGGGAGCTGTTTTTT. The full variable domain, rest sourced from reference TRBV5-1 and TRBJ2-2, is KAGVTQTPRYLIKTRGQQVTLSCSPISGHRSVSWYQQTPGQGLQFLFEYFSETQRNKGNFPGRFSGRQFSNSRSEMNVSTLELGDSALYLCASSSIAGDYTGELFFGEGSRLTVL.

The rearrangement joins TRBV9 to TRBJ2-3; D is ambiguous. Germline V gene data show CDR1 as SGDLS and CDR2 as YYNGEE. V was cut by 0 bases and J by 3 bases, with 11 bases left in between. The CDR3 totals 15 residues. Written as DNA, the CDR3 is TGTGCCAGCAGCGTAGGAGTGGGCTTTACAGATACGCAGTATTTT. Its translation: CASSVGVGFTDTQYF.

This clone was seen repeatedly, ten times or more. The V gene is TRBV2, the J gene TRBJ2-3; D not certain. Germline assignment: CDR1 SNHLY and CDR2 FYNNEI. V gave up 9 bases and J gave up 0 bases, with 13 bases separating them. This CDR3 has 14 residues. The CDR3 protein is CARAGGFSTDTQYF. The CDR3 DNA is TGTGCCAGGGCTGGCGGATTTAGCACAGATACGCAGTATTTT.

The chain joins TRBV5-1 to TRBJ1-2; 8 bases align to TRBD1. The CDR3 runs to 16 residues. Germline V gene sequence: CDR1 SGHRS, CDR2 YFSETQ. With V trimmed by 0 bases and J by 6 bases, 10 bases remained unmatched. The CDR3 reads CASSLGRGQVPDGYTF. The CDR3 DNA is TGCGCCAGCAGCTTGGGCCGGGGACAGGTTCCGGATGGCTACACCTTC. Full variable domain (remainder filled in from reference TRBV5-1 and TRBJ1-2): KAGVTQTPRYLIKTRGQQVTLSCSPISGHRSVSWYQQTPGQGLQFLFEYFSETQRNKGNFPGRFSGRQFSNSRSEMNVSTLELGDSALYLCASSLGRGQVPDGYTFGSGTRLTVV.

This chain connects TRBV7-3 to TRBJ1-1, with 7 bases that match TRBD1. After removal of 5 bases from V and 5 bases from J, the junction contained 11 bases not matched to a gene. The CDR3 is 15 residues long. Germline V gives CDR1 SGHTA, CDR2 FQGTGA. The chain's CDR3 is CASSGQQGPGTEAFF. CDR3 DNA sequence: TGTGCCAGCAGCGGCCAACAGGGGCCGGGGACTGAAGCTTTCTTT. Using reference TRBV7-3 and TRBJ1-1 for the parts outside the CDR3, the full variable domain is GAGVSQTPSNKVTEKGKYVELRCDPISGHTALYWYRQSLGQGPEFLIYFQGTGAADDSGLPNDRFFAVRPEGSVSTLKIQRTERGDSAVYLCASSGQQGPGTEAFFGQGTRLTVV.

The chain combines TRBV5-1 with TRBJ1-4, with D unclear. The ends were cut back, 4 bases at V and 3 bases at J, with 10 bases in the middle. Germline CDR1 SGHRS, CDR2 YFSETQ. The CDR3 runs to 14 residues. The CDR3 sequence: CASSVRSPNEKLFF. In DNA, the CDR3 is TGCGCCAGCAGCGTACGGAGTCCTAATGAAAAACTGTTTTTT. The complete variable domain, with remaining parts taken from reference TRBV5-1 and TRBJ1-4, reads KAGVTQTPRYLIKTRGQQVTLSCSPISGHRSVSWYQQTPGQGLQFLFEYFSETQRNKGNFPGRFSGRQFSNSRSEMNVSTLELGDSALYLCASSVRSPNEKLFFGSGTQLSVL.

This clone was observed a few times. The chain has TRBV2 and TRBJ2-5; 8 positions match TRBD1. This CDR3 contains 12 residues. CDR1 SNHLY and CDR2 FYNNEI come from the germline V gene. The V and J ends lost 6 bases and 5 bases, in that order; junction bases with no gene match: 2. CDR3 amino acids: CASRNRGETQYF. The CDR3 bases are TGTGCCAGCAGGAACAGGGGGGAGACCCAGTACTTC.

The chain links TRBV6-5 to TRBJ1-2, with D tentatively TRBD1 (5 bases). The V and J ends lost 5 bases and 5 bases respectively, with 12 bases between them. CDR1 is MNHEY, CDR2 SVGAGI, per germline. The CDR3 length is 13 residues. CDR3: CASSTWGGYGYTF. The CDR3 nucleotides read TGTGCCAGCAGTACGTGGGGGGGATATGGCTACACCTTC.

The chain couples TRBV5-5 to TRBJ1-2; perhaps TRBD1 as D (6 bases). The CDR3 has 13 amino acids. Trimming cost V 2 bases and J 6 bases, with 11 bases left between them. Per the germline V gene, CDR1 is SGHKS and CDR2 is YYEKEE (reference sequence). CDR3 protein: CASSFRGGDGYTF. CDR3 nucleotide sequence: TGTGCCAGCAGCTTCAGGGGCGGCGATGGCTACACCTTC.

This clone was seen more than once but under ten times. The chain carries TRBV10-1 and TRBJ2-2; D is perhaps TRBD2 (6 bases). Trimming left V 7 bases short and J 4 bases short, with 16 bases between. Germline V CDR1 and CDR2: WNHNN, SYGVQD (reference sequence). The CDR3 consists of 15 residues. The CDR3 reads CASTSGTRGTGELFF. CDR3 in DNA: TGCGCCAGCACTTCAGGGACTCGAGGCACCGGGGAGCTGTTTTTT.

This chain joins TRBV2 and TRBJ1-4; perhaps TRBD1 as D (6 bases). The CDR3 extends over 14 amino acids. The germline gives CDR1 SNHLY, CDR2 FYNNEI. V was pared by 5 bases and J by 2 bases, with 9 bases between. CDR3 bases: TGTGCCAGCAGTACTGGGGGCACTAATGAAAAACTGTTTTTT. This sequence encodes CASSTGGTNEKLFF.

J is TRBJ1-1 and V is TRBV28, with 8 bases that match TRBD1. This CDR3 has 16 amino acids. Germline values: CDR1 MDHEN, CDR2 SYDVKM. V lost 6 bases, J lost 1 base, and 10 bases stayed unmatched. In DNA form, the CDR3 reads TGTGCCAGCAGCCATGGGGCAGGGGGCAAGAACACTGAAGCTTTCTTT. This translates into CASSHGAGGKNTEAFF.

The chain links TRBV4-1 to TRBJ1-6, with D possibly being TRBD1 (5 bases). Looked up from germline, CDR1 is MGHRA and CDR2 is YSYEKL. The CDR3 contains 15 residues. The ends were cut back, 1 base at V and 5 bases at J, with 9 bases in the middle. The CDR3 DNA follows: TGCGCCAGCAGCCAAGGGGCAGGGAATAATTCACCCCTCCACTTT. This gives the protein CASSQGAGNNSPLHF.

The chain couples TRBV3-1 (or the pseudogene TRBV3-2) to TRBJ2-2; 9 bases match TRBD1. The ends lost 1 base at V and 4 bases at J; junction bases unmatched: 4. The CDR3 totals 16 residues. Germline V gene sequence: CDR1 LGHDT, CDR2 YNNKEL (reference sequence). The CDR3 nucleotides read TGTGCCAGCAGCCAAGTACAGGGGGCAAGCACCGGGGAGCTGTTTTTT. Translation gives CASSQVQGASTGELFF.

The rearrangement joins TRBV9 to TRBJ1-2; D gene uncertain. V was pared by 0 bases and J by 6 bases, with 9 bases between. This CDR3 is built from 13 residues. CDR1 is SGDLS, CDR2 YYNGEE, per germline. CDR3 bases: TGTGCCAGCAGCGTAGGCCCGACTGATGGCTACACCTTC. This sequence encodes CASSVGPTDGYTF.

This clone was picked up one time. J is TRBJ2-2 and V is TRBV5-1; TRBD2 matches 8 bases. Germline lookup yields CDR1 SGHRS and CDR2 YFSETQ. CDR3 length: 17 residues. The trim removed 5 bases at V and 6 bases at J, leaving 15 bases unmatched. CDR3 residues: CASRPGGGQINPGELFF. For the CDR3, the DNA is TGCGCCAGCAGGCCGGGCGGGGGGCAGATTAACCCCGGGGAGCTGTTTTTT.

The rearrangement uses TRBV30 and TRBJ1-4, with D perhaps TRBD1 (5 bases). Trimming removed 4 bases at V and 5 bases at J, with 5 bases between. Germline V gene data show CDR1 as GTSNPN and CDR2 as SVGIG (reference sequence). The CDR3 contains 11 residues. The CDR3 spells CAWNRNEKLFF. In nucleotides, the CDR3 is TGTGCCTGGAACAGGAATGAAAAACTGTTTTTT.

This clone was counted a few times. The CDR3 DNA is TGCGCCAGCAGCCAGGGTGTTACTAATGAAAAACTGTTTTTT. Its translation: CASSQGVTNEKLFF. The rearrangement links TRBV5-1 to TRBJ1-4, with D tentatively TRBD1 (5 bases). CDR1 is SGHRS, CDR2 YFSETQ, per germline. The length of the CDR3 is 14 residues. Trimming stripped 4 bases from V and 2 bases from J, with 9 bases between.

This chain links TRBV2 with TRBJ1-5; D gene ambiguous. The germline CDR1 and CDR2 sequences are SNHLY and FYNNEI. There are 12 residues in the CDR3. V lost 5 bases and J lost 1, with 3 bases in between. The CDR3, as DNA: TGTGCCAGCAGTCAGAGCAATCAGCCCCAGCATTTT. The encoded protein is CASSQSNQPQHF. The full variable domain, its missing parts supplied by reference TRBV2 and TRBJ1-5, is EPEVTQTPSHQVTQMGQEVILRCVPISNHLYFYWYRQILGQKVEFLVSFYNNEISEKSEIFDDQFSVERPDGSNFTLKIRSTKLEDSAMYFCASSQSNQPQHFGDGTRLSIL.

This chain links TRBV5-1 with TRBJ2-1, with unresolved D. The CDR3 extends over 16 amino acids. Germline values: CDR1 SGHRS, CDR2 YFSETQ. Trimming stripped 0 bases from V and 0 bases from J, with 10 bases between. DNA of the CDR3: TGCGCCAGCAGCTTGGCCGGCCGGAGCTCCTACAATGAGCAGTTCTTC. Translating gives CASSLAGRSSYNEQFF.

This chain links TRBV19 with TRBJ1-6; 7 bases are a match to TRBD1. This CDR3 contains 14 residues. The junction had 9 bases not matched to a gene; V was cut back by 9 bases and J by 7 bases. CDR1 LNHDA and CDR2 SQIVND come from the germline V gene (reference sequence). The CDR3 region is CASWNRGANSPLHF. In DNA, the CDR3 is TGTGCCAGCTGGAACAGGGGCGCAAATTCACCCCTCCACTTT.